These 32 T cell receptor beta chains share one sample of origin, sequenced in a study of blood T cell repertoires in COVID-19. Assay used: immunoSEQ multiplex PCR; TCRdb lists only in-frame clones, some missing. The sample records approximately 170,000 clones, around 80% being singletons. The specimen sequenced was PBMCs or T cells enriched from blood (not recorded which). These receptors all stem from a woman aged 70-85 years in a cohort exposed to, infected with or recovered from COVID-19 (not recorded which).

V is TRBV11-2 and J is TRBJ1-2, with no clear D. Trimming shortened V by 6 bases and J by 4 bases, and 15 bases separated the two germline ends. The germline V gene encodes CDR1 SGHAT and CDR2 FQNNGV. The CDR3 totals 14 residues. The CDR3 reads CASSFDTGFYGYTF. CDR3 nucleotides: TGTGCCAGCAGTTTCGATACGGGGTTCTATGGCTACACCTTC. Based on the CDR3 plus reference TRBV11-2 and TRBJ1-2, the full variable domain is EAGVAQSPRYKIIEKRQSVAFWCNPISGHATLYWYQQILGQGPKLLIQFQNNGVVDDSQLPKDRFSAERLKGVDSTLKIQPAKLEDSAVYLCASSFDTGFYGYTFGSGTRLTVV.

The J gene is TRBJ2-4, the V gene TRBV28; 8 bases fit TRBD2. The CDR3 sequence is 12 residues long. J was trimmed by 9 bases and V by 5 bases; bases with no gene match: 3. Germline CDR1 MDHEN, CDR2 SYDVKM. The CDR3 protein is CASSAGGTIQYF. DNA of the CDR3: TGTGCCAGCAGTGCGGGGGGAACCATTCAGTACTTC.

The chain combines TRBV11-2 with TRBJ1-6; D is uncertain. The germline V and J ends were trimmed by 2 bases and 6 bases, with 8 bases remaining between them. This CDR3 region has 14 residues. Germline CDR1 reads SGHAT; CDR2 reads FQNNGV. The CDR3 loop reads CASSLLAVNSPLHF. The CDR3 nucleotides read TGTGCCAGCAGCTTACTGGCAGTTAATTCACCCCTCCACTTT.

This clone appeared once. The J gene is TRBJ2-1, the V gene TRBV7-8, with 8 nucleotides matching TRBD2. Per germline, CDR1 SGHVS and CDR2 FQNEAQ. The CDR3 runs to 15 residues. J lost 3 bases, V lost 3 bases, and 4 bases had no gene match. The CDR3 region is CASSLTSDGYNEQFF. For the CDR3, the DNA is TGTGCCAGCAGCTTGACTAGCGACGGCTACAATGAGCAGTTCTTC.

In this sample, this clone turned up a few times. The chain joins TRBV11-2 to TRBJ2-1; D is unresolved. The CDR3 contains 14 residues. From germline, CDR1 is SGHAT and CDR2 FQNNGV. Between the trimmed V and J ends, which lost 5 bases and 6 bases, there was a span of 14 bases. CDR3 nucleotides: TGTGCCAGCAGCCCCCAAATCCGGGTCAATGAGCAGTTCTTC. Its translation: CASSPQIRVNEQFF.

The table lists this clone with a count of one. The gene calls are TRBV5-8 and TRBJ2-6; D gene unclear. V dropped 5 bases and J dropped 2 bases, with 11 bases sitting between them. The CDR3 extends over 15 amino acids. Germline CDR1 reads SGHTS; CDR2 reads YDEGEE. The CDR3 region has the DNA TGTGCCAGCAGTTCACACCCGCCTGGGGCCAACGTCCTGACTTTC. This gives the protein CASSSHPPGANVLTF.

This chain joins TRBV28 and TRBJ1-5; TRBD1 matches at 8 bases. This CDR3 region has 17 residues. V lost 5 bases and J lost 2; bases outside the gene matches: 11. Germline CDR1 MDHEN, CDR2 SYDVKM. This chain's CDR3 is CASSLGAQGEGNQPQHF. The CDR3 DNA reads TGTGCCAGCAGTCTAGGGGCACAGGGGGAGGGCAATCAGCCCCAGCATTTT.

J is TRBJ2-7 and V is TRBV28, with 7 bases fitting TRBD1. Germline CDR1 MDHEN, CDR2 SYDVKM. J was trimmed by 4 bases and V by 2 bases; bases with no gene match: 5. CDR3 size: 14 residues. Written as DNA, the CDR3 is TGTGCCAGCAGTTTACCGGGACAGATTTACGAGCAGTACTTC. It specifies CASSLPGQIYEQYF.

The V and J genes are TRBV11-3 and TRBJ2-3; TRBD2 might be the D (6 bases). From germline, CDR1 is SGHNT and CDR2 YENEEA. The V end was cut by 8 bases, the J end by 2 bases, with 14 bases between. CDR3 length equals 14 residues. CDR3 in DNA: TGTGCCAGCCCCTTGGTAGCGGTCACAGATACGCAGTATTTT. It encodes CASPLVAVTDTQYF.

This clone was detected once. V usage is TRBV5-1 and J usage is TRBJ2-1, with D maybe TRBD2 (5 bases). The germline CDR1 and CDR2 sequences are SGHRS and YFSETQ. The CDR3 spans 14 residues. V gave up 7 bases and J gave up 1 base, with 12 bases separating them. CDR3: CASSEGGSYNEQFF. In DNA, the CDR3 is TGCGCCAGCTCCGAGGGTGGTTCCTACAATGAGCAGTTCTTC.

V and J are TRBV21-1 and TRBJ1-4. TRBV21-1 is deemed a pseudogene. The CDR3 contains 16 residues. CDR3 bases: TGTGCCAGCAGCACCGCGGGGTTTCCACGGAGTGAAAAACTGTTTTTT. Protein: CASSTAGFPRSEKLFF.

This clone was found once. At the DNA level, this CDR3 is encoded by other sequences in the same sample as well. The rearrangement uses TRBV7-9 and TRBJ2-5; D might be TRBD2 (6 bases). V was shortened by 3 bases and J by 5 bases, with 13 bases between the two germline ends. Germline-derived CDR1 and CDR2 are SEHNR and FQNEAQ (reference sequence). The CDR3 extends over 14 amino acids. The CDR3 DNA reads TGTGCCAGCAGCTTGGCCGGGGGAGCCGAGACCCAGTACTTC. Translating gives CASSLAGGAETQYF.

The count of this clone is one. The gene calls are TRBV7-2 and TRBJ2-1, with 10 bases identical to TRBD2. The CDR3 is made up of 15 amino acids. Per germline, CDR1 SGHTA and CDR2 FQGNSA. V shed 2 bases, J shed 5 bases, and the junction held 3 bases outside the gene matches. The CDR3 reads CASSLYLAGDNEQFF. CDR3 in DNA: TGTGCCAGCAGCTTATATCTAGCGGGGGACAATGAGCAGTTCTTC.

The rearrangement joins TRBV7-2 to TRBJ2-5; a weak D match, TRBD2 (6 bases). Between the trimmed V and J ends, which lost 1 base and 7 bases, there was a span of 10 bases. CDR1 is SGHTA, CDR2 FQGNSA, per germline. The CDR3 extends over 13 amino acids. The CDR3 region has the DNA TGTGCCAGCAGCTTAGACGTGGGGGGGACCCAGTACTTC. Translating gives CASSLDVGGTQYF.

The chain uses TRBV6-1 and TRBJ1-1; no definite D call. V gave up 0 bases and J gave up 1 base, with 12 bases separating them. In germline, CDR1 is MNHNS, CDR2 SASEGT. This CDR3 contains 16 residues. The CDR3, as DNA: TGTGCCAGCAGTGAAGCTGGGAGTTCCCAGAACACTGAAGCTTTCTTT. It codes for CASSEAGSSQNTEAFF.

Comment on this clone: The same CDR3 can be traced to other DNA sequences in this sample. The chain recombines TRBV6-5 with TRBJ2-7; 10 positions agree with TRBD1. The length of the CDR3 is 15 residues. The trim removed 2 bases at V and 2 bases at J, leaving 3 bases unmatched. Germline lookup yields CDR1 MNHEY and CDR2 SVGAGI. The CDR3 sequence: CASSYAGTGAYEQYF. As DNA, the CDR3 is TGTGCCAGCAGTTACGCCGGGACAGGGGCCTACGAGCAGTACTTC.

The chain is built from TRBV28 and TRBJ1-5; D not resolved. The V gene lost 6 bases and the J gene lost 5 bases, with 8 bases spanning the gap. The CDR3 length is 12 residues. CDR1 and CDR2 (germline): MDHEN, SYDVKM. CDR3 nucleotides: TGTGCCAGCAGCTTTGTTTATCAGCCCCAGCATTTT. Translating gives CASSFVYQPQHF. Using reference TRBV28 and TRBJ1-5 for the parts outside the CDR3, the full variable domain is DVKVTQSSRYLVKRTGEKVFLECVQDMDHENMFWYRQDPGLGLRLIYFSYDVKMKEKGDIPEGYSVSREKKERFSLILESASTNQTSMYLCASSFVYQPQHFGDGTRLSIL.

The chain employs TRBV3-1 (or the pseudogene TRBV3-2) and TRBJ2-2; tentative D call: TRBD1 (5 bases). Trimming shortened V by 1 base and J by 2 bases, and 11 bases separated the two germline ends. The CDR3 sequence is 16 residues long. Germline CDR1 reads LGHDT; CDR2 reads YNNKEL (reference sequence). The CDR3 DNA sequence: TGTGCCAGCAGCCAAGGACAGTCCTATAACACCGGGGAGCTGTTTTTT. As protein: CASSQGQSYNTGELFF.

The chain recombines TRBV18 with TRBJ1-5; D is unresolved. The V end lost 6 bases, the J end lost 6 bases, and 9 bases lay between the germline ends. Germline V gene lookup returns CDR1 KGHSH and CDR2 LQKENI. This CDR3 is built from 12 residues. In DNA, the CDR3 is TGTGCCAGCTCCCGAGAGGGTCAGCCCCAGCATTTT. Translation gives CASSREGQPQHF.

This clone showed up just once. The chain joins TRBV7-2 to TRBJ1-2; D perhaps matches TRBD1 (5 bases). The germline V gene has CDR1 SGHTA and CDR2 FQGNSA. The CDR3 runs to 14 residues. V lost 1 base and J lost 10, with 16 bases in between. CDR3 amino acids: CASSLVHGARDYTF. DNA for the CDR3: TGTGCCAGCAGCTTAGTTCATGGGGCCAGGGACTACACCTTC.

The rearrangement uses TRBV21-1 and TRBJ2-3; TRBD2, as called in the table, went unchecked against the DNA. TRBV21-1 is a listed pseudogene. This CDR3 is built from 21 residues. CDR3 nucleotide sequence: TGTGCCAGCAGCAAAGAGGAGGAACAACATGCGGGGGCGGGGGCTCGAGATACGCAGTATTTT. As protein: CASSKEEEQHAGAGARDTQYF.

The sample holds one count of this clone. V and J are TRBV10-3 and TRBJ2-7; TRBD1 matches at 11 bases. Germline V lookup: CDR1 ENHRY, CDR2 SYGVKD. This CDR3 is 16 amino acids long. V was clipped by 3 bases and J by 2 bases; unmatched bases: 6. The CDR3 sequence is CAISDPGDRGAYEQYF. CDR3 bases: TGTGCCATCAGTGATCCTGGGGACAGGGGGGCCTACGAGCAGTACTTC.

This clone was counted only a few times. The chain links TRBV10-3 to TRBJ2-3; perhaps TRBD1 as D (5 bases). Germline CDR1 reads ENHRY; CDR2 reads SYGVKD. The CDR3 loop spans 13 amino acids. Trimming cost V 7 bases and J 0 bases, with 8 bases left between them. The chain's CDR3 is CAITRQSTDTQYF. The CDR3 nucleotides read TGTGCCATCACGAGACAGAGCACAGATACGCAGTATTTT.

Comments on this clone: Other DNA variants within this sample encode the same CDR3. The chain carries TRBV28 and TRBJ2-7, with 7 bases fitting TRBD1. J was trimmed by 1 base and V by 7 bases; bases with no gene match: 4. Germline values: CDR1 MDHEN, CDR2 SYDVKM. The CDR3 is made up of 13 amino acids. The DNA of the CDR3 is TGTGCCAGCACCAGGACAGGTTCCTACGAGCAGTACTTC. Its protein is CASTRTGSYEQYF.

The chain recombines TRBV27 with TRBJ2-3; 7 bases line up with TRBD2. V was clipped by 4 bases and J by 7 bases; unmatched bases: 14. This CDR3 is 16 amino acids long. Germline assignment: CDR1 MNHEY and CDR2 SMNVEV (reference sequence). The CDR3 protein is CASSSTGGARVNTQYF. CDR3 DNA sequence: TGTGCCAGCAGTTCAACGGGGGGAGCGAGGGTGAATACGCAGTATTTT.

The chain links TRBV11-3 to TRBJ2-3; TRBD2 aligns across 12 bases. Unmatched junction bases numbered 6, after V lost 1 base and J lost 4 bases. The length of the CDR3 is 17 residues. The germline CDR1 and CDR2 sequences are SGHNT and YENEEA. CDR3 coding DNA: TGTGCCAGCAGCTTAGTTTCTAGCGGGAGGGCTTCAGATACGCAGTATTTT. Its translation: CASSLVSSGRASDTQYF. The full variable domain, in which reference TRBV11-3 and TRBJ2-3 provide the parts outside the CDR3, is EAGVVQSPRYKIIEKKQPVAFWCNPISGHNTLYWYLQNLGQGPELLIRYENEEAVDDSQLPKDRFSAERLKGVDSTLKIQPAELGDSAVYLCASSLVSSGRASDTQYFGPGTRLTVL.

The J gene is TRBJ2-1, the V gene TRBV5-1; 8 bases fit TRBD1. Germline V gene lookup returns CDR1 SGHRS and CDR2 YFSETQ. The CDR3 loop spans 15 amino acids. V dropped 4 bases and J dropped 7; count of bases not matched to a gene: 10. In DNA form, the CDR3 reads TGCGCCAGCAGCCCTCAGGGGGCGTATCGGAATGAGCAGTTCTTC. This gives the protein CASSPQGAYRNEQFF. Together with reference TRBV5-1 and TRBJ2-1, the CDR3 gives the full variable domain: KAGVTQTPRYLIKTRGQQVTLSCSPISGHRSVSWYQQTPGQGLQFLFEYFSETQRNKGNFPGRFSGRQFSNSRSEMNVSTLELGDSALYLCASSPQGAYRNEQFFGPGTRLTVL.

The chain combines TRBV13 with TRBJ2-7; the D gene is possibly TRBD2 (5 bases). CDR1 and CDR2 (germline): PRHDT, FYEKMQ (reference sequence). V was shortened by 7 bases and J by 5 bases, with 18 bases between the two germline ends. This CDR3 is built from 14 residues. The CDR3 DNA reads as TGTGCCAGCACCCGAGGGCGGCCTAGCAACGAGCAGTACTTC. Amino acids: CASTRGRPSNEQYF.

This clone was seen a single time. This CDR3 is CASSGQGMEAFF. CDR3 DNA: TGTGCCAGCAGTGGACAGGGGATGGAAGCTTTCTTT. The genes are TRBV2 and TRBJ1-1, with 8 bases identical to TRBD1. CDR1 and CDR2 from the germline V gene are SNHLY and FYNNEI. V shed 4 bases, J shed 8 bases, and the junction held 3 bases outside the gene matches. The CDR3 consists of 12 residues.

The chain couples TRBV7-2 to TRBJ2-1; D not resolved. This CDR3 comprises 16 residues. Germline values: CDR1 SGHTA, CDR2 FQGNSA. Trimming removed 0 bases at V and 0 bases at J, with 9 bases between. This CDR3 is CASSLASAGSYNEQFF. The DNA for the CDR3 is TGTGCCAGCAGCTTAGCGAGCGCCGGCTCCTACAATGAGCAGTTCTTC.

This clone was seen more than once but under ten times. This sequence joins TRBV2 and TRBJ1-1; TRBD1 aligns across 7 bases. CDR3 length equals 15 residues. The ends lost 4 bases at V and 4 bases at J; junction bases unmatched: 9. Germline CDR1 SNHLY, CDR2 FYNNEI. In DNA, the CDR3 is TGTGCCAGCAGTGCCGACAGGGCCCTCGGCACTGAAGCTTTCTTT. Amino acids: CASSADRALGTEAFF.

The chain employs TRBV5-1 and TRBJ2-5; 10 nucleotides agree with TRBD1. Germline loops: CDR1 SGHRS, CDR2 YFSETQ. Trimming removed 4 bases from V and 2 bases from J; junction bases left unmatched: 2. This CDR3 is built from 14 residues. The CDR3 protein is CASSRDRGQETQYF. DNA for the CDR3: TGCGCCAGCAGCAGGGACAGGGGACAAGAGACCCAGTACTTC.